Below are 27 T cell receptor beta chains sequenced from a single sample in a study of shared clonotypes between healthy human individuals (dated by TCRdb to the early 2020s). Receptor libraries were prepared by the immunoSEQ multiplex PCR assay. TCRdb carries this immuneACCESS record with in-frame sequences only. Its versions omit some clonotypes, under half of them owing to an unresolved V gene in the studies checked, with the rest unexplained. This sample has around 2.1 million clones in its table, and about 93% of those were observed once. Together, the top ten hold around 1.7% of the sample. For the CD8 naive samples, CD45RO-negative cells were positively selected for CCR7, yielding a CD45RA+CCR7+ population from which TemRA cells were excluded. Sequencing was carried out using naive CD8+ T cells from PBMCs. This specimen's cell subset or site label, per the study, means: CD45RA+CCR7+. Every receptor here comes from a man aged 18-30 years in good health. Some clones in this sample may be carry-over from other donors' samples.

The chain uses TRBV9 and TRBJ2-1; 7 positions match TRBD1. Germline CDR1 SGDLS, CDR2 YYNGEE. The V segment lost 3 bases and the J segment 4 bases; nucleotides outside the gene matches: 1. The CDR3 loop spans 13 amino acids. The CDR3 sequence: CASSGDSYNEQFF. The CDR3 DNA sequence: TGTGCCAGCAGCGGGGACAGTTACAATGAGCAGTTCTTC.

This chain uses TRBV2 with TRBJ1-3, with no clear D. This CDR3 is 15 amino acids long. Germline CDR1 is SNHLY and CDR2 is FYNNEI. V gave up 6 bases and J gave up 0 bases, with 12 bases separating them. CDR3 residues: CASRDGSSSGNTIYF. The DNA for the CDR3 is TGTGCCAGCAGGGACGGGTCAAGCTCTGGAAACACCATATATTTT.

The gene calls are TRBV28 and TRBJ2-3, with 13 bases lining up with TRBD2. With V trimmed by 2 bases and J by 5 bases, 13 bases remained unmatched. Germline V CDR1 and CDR2: MDHEN, SYDVKM. The CDR3 runs 19 residues. The CDR3 loop reads CASSLRPGLAGSQQDTQYF. CDR3 in DNA: TGTGCCAGCAGTTTACGACCGGGACTAGCGGGAAGTCAACAAGATACGCAGTATTTT.

The chain links TRBV29-1 to TRBJ2-7; D is perhaps TRBD1 or TRBD2 (5 bases each). Germline values: CDR1 SQVTM, CDR2 ANQGSEA. The CDR3 has 13 residues. Between the trimmed V and J ends, which lost 5 bases and 0 bases, there was a span of 11 bases. The CDR3 loop is CSVWDGNSYEQYF. The CDR3 nucleotides read TGCAGCGTTTGGGACGGCAACTCCTACGAGCAGTACTTC.

This chain uses TRBV11-2 with TRBJ2-5; D might be TRBD1 (5 bases). CDR3 length: 15 residues. Trimming stripped 1 base from V and 3 bases from J, with 12 bases between. Germline CDR1 SGHAT, CDR2 FQNNGV. The CDR3 here is CASSLGAGFEETQYF. CDR3 coding DNA: TGTGCCAGCAGCTTAGGGGCAGGGTTCGAAGAGACCCAGTACTTC.

This chain links TRBV7-6 with TRBJ1-5; tentatively, D is TRBD1 (5 bases). This CDR3 is built from 14 residues. Germline V gene lookup returns CDR1 SGHVS and CDR2 FNYEAQ. With 1 base removed from V and 8 bases from J, the gap between germline ends came to 12 bases. The CDR3 DNA sequence: TGTGCCAGCAGCTTAGAGGTGGCGGGGGAGCCCCAGCATTTT. As protein: CASSLEVAGEPQHF.

The genes are TRBV6-5 and TRBJ2-2; TRBD2 aligns across 7 bases. Trimming at V came to 0 bases and at J to 5 bases, leaving 3 bases not matched to a gene. This CDR3 spans 15 amino acids. CDR1 is MNHEY, CDR2 SVGAGI, per germline. CDR3 residues: CASSYSSSGTGELFF. The CDR3 DNA reads TGTGCCAGCAGTTACTCCTCTAGCGGTACCGGGGAGCTGTTTTTT.

J is TRBJ1-4 and V is TRBV6-5; no reliable D call. V lost 6 bases, J lost 7 bases, and 12 bases lay in between. The CDR3 extends over 13 amino acids. The germline gives CDR1 MNHEY, CDR2 SVGAGI. CDR3 protein: CASRTGPSEKLFF. The DNA for the CDR3 is TGTGCCAGCAGGACCGGACCGAGTGAAAAACTGTTTTTT.

The J gene is TRBJ2-7, the V gene TRBV7-2; 7 positions agree with TRBD2. The CDR3 length is 15 residues. The germline V gene has CDR1 SGHTA and CDR2 FQGNSA. J was trimmed by 12 bases and V by 3 bases; bases with no gene match: 17. Here the CDR3 DNA reads TGTGCCAGCAGCTTGGGTCCACTTCCCCCACGGGGGGTGTACTTC. Its translation is CASSLGPLPPRGVYF.

This chain uses TRBV7-6 with TRBJ2-7; the match to TRBD2 covers 13 bases. With 5 bases clipped from V and 4 bases from J, the junction kept 8 bases outside the gene matches. The germline CDR1 and CDR2 sequences are SGHVS and FNYEAQ. The CDR3 runs 16 residues. CDR3 in amino acids: CASSPRPGLAGYEQYF. In nucleotides, the CDR3 is TGTGCCAGCAGCCCTAGACCGGGACTAGCGGGATACGAGCAGTACTTC.

Concerning this clone: The same CDR3 can be traced to other DNA sequences in this sample. This rearrangement joins TRBV7-9 to TRBJ2-7; D is unresolved. This CDR3 region has 11 residues. The V and J ends lost 4 bases and 4 bases respectively, with 5 bases between them. Germline CDR1 reads SEHNR; CDR2 reads FQNEAQ (reference sequence). The CDR3 protein is CASSSAYEQYF. The CDR3 DNA reads TGTGCCAGCAGCTCCGCGTACGAGCAGTACTTC.

In regard to this clone: Other DNA sequences in the same sample also yield this CDR3. The chain is built from TRBV27 and TRBJ1-1, with D perhaps matching TRBD1 (5 bases). In germline, CDR1 is MNHEY, CDR2 SMNVEV (reference sequence). There are 14 residues in the CDR3. V was clipped by 5 bases and J by 2 bases, with 12 bases between them. The DNA of the CDR3 is TGTGCCAGCAGTCCAATCGGGGGAAACACTGAAGCTTTCTTT. It is translated as CASSPIGGNTEAFF.

This rearrangement joins TRBV28 to TRBJ2-3; 7 bases fit TRBD1. The V and J ends lost 5 bases and 6 bases, in that order; junction bases with no gene match: 20. The CDR3 is made up of 18 amino acids. CDR1 and CDR2 from the germline V gene are MDHEN and SYDVKM. The DNA for the CDR3 is TGTGCCAGCAGTGACTCAGCGCCCAAAACGACAGGGTTCGATACGCAGTATTTT. Residues: CASSDSAPKTTGFDTQYF.

This chain connects TRBV29-1 to TRBJ2-7, with a tentative D call TRBD1 (6 bases). There are 14 residues in the CDR3. The V gene's germline CDR1 is SQVTM and CDR2 ANQGSEA. V was trimmed by 3 bases and J by 2 bases, leaving 14 bases between them. The CDR3: CSVEFRGSTYEQYF. The CDR3 nucleotides are TGCAGCGTTGAGTTCAGGGGTTCCACCTACGAGCAGTACTTC.

The V and J genes are TRBV12-5 and TRBJ1-2; D is ambiguous. The CDR3 covers 12 residues. Germline V gene lookup returns CDR1 LGHNT and CDR2 FRNRAP. The ends were cut back, 7 bases at V and 2 bases at J, with 8 bases in the middle. This CDR3 reads CASASGNYGYTF. CDR3 in DNA: TGTGCTAGTGCCTCGGGGAACTATGGCTACACCTTC.

The J gene is TRBJ1-3, the V gene TRBV7-9, with D hard to call. Germline values: CDR1 SEHNR, CDR2 FQNEAQ (reference sequence). The CDR3 spans 15 residues. Trimming removed 3 bases at V and 0 bases at J, with 9 bases between. In DNA form, the CDR3 reads TGTGCCAGCAGCTTCCCCTCGAACTCTGGAAACACCATATATTTT. Translated: CASSFPSNSGNTIYF.

The chain joins TRBV11-2 to TRBJ2-2, with 10 bases matching TRBD2. The CDR3 length is 16 residues. Germline CDR1 is SGHAT and CDR2 is FQNNGV. The V and J ends lost 8 bases and 0 bases, in that order; junction bases with no gene match: 6. CDR3 sequence reads: CASRGLAAPNTGELFF. The CDR3 bases are TGTGCCAGCCGAGGACTAGCGGCCCCGAACACCGGGGAGCTGTTTTTT.

The chain has TRBV7-7 and TRBJ2-5; perhaps TRBD1 as D (6 bases). CDR1 SSHAT and CDR2 FNYEAQ come from the germline V gene (reference sequence). The CDR3 contains 14 residues. The V and J ends lost 4 bases and 1 base respectively, with 10 bases between them. The CDR3 protein is CASSSGELQETQYF. Here the CDR3 DNA reads TGTGCCAGCAGCTCAGGGGAGCTCCAAGAGACCCAGTACTTC. Together with reference TRBV7-7 and TRBJ2-5, the CDR3 gives the full variable domain: GAGVSQSPRYKVTKRGQDVTLRCDPISSHATLYWYQQALGQGPEFLTYFNYEAQPDKSGLPSDRFSAERPEGSISTLTIQRTEQRDSAMYRCASSSGELQETQYFGPGTRLLVL.

The J gene is TRBJ2-1, the V gene TRBV28, with D perhaps matching TRBD1 (5 bases). This CDR3 comprises 15 residues. From germline, CDR1 is MDHEN and CDR2 SYDVKM. The V gene lost 6 bases and the J gene lost 4 bases, with 16 bases spanning the gap. The CDR3 here is CASRGRGSLYNEQFF. CDR3 nucleotides: TGTGCCAGCAGGGGGCGTGGGTCGCTTTACAATGAGCAGTTCTTC.

The chain links TRBV28 to TRBJ1-2; perhaps TRBD1 as D (6 bases). The CDR3 sequence is 14 residues long. The germline V and J ends were trimmed by 3 bases and 8 bases, with 16 bases remaining between them. Germline loops: CDR1 MDHEN, CDR2 SYDVKM. CDR3 DNA sequence: TGTGCCAGCAGTTTTGGTCAGGGGCCCCAAGGCTACACCTTC. It specifies CASSFGQGPQGYTF.

The genes are TRBV9 and TRBJ2-2; 14 positions agree with TRBD2. From germline, CDR1 is SGDLS and CDR2 YYNGEE. The trim removed 3 bases at V and 4 bases at J, leaving 8 bases unmatched. The CDR3 contains 18 residues. CDR3 bases: TGTGCCAGCAGCGCCAGAGGGACTAGCGGGAGAGGCACCGGGGAGCTGTTTTTT. This encodes CASSARGTSGRGTGELFF.

The CDR3 protein is CASSFGTGDREQYF. The CDR3 region has the DNA TGTGCCAGCAGCTTCGGGACAGGGGATCGGGAGCAGTACTTC. The chain combines TRBV5-6 with TRBJ2-7; 10 nucleotides line up with TRBD1. Germline V CDR1 and CDR2: SGHDT, YYEEEE. The CDR3 spans 14 residues. V lost 2 bases to trimming and J lost 7 bases; unmatched junction nucleotides: 6.

The chain is built from TRBV27 and TRBJ2-7, with D possibly TRBD2 on 6 matching bases. The length of the CDR3 is 14 residues. V was pared by 6 bases and J by 1 base, with 13 bases between. The germline V gene encodes CDR1 MNHEY and CDR2 SMNVEV (reference sequence). Here the CDR3 reads CASRPDRGSYEQYF. CDR3 nucleotides: TGTGCCAGCAGACCGGATCGGGGGTCCTACGAGCAGTACTTC.

J is TRBJ2-5 and V is TRBV28; 14 bases agree with TRBD2. J was trimmed by 0 bases and V by 2 bases; bases with no gene match: 5. Germline V gives CDR1 MDHEN, CDR2 SYDVKM. The CDR3 totals 18 residues. The CDR3 DNA reads TGTGCCAGCAGTTTAGGACTAGCGGGAGGCGCGTACCAAGAGACCCAGTACTTC. This encodes CASSLGLAGGAYQETQYF.

This chain connects TRBV27 to TRBJ2-7; tentative D call: TRBD2 (6 bases). The CDR3 is 14 amino acids. Trimming took off 8 bases at V and 4 bases at J, with 18 bases between the two ends. Germline lookup yields CDR1 MNHEY and CDR2 SMNVEV (reference sequence). CDR3 in amino acids: CASLPRLGAYEQYF. CDR3 DNA sequence: TGTGCCAGCCTCCCAAGACTAGGGGCTTACGAGCAGTACTTC.

Note on this clone: The same CDR3 also results from other DNA sequences found in this sample. This sequence joins TRBV11-2 and TRBJ2-7, with D perhaps matching TRBD1 or TRBD2 (5 bases each). This CDR3 comprises 14 residues. The V gene lost 5 bases and the J gene lost 1 base, with 12 bases spanning the gap. The germline V gene has CDR1 SGHAT and CDR2 FQNNGV. The CDR3 nucleotides are TGTGCCAGCAGCCCGAGGGACGGATCCTACGAGCAGTACTTC. As protein: CASSPRDGSYEQYF. Together with reference TRBV11-2 and TRBJ2-7, the CDR3 gives the full variable domain: EAGVAQSPRYKIIEKRQSVAFWCNPISGHATLYWYQQILGQGPKLLIQFQNNGVVDDSQLPKDRFSAERLKGVDSTLKIQPAKLEDSAVYLCASSPRDGSYEQYFGPGTRLTVT.

A single count supports this clone. The V call is TRBV4-1, the J call TRBJ2-1; 7 nucleotides agree with TRBD2. V shed 1 base and J 9 bases; nucleotides not matched to a gene: 12. The CDR3 runs to 16 residues. CDR1 and CDR2 (germline): MGHRA, YSYEKL. In DNA, the CDR3 is TGCGCCAGCAGCCAAGTAAGCGGGACGACCGACGGTGAGCAGTTCTTC. Its translation: CASSQVSGTTDGEQFF.